The clone carrying this T cell receptor (beta chain) shows up as medium-sized by frequency. Its antigen is as yet unknown. The CDR3 spans 16 residues. CDR1 SGHNT and CDR2 YENEEA come from the germline V gene. Every participant was in good physical condition without acute infectious disease. Droplet-based sequencing used CSF cells sorted as live with a live/dead marker. The data were taken from a study of CD8 T cells in cerebrospinal fluid in Alzheimer's disease. Study-level findings and limits: Healthy subjects less often had a clone of at least 3% than Alzheimer's patients. EBV-specific clones showed no enrichment in Alzheimer's patients and were not the top expanded clones.

Reprocessing the 10x single-cell sequencing reads, TCRdb reports a single entry for every CDR3 protein and omits DNA. This repertoire includes roughly 1,700 distinct CDR3 sequences. The TCR sequence derives from a human donor with mild cognitive impairment. Sequencing input: cerebrospinal fluid. This chain links TRBV11-3 with TRBJ2-1; the TCRdb call, TRBD2, lacks DNA for checking. The CDR3 here is CASRKTGTSGSNEQFF.